Each of the 2 T cell receptor beta chains below was sequenced from the same sample in a study of blood T cells in healthy people across ages. Together with a sample-barcoded 5' primer, a J-beta primer mix was included in a second PCR lasting about 7 to 11 cycles. TCRdb used MiXCR to reprocess the 5' RACE reads, holding one entry per CDR3 protein. The sample consists of approximately 770,000 distinct CDR3 sequences, roughly 60% of them appearing once. The sample was blood. Receptor source: a young man in good health.

The chain has TRBV9 and TRBJ2-4, with 8 bases fitting TRBD2. The J call is in doubt because the DNA end fits TRBJ2-7 better. This CDR3 region has 14 residues. The germline gives CDR1 SGDLS, CDR2 YYNGEE. This CDR3 is CASSVSGSGYEQYF. The CDR3 DNA reads as TGTGCCAGCAGCGTCAGCGGGAGCGGTTACGAGCAGTACTTC.

This chain connects TRBV9 to TRBJ2-3; D uncertain. Trimming removed 4 bases from V and 3 bases from J, with 12 bases in between. Per germline, CDR1 SGDLS and CDR2 YYNGEE. There are 14 residues in the CDR3. This CDR3 is CASSPPDYTDTQYF. The CDR3 DNA reads as TGTGCCAGCAGCCCCCCGGATTATACAGATACGCAGTATTTT.